The next 21 T cell receptor beta chains were all read from a single sample in a study of blood T cell repertoires in COVID-19. Here immunoSEQ multiplex PCR was the method, and the copy in TCRdb shows in-frame clones only, minus some. Of approximately 250,000 clones in the sample, around nine tenths were seen once. Sequencing input: peripheral blood. All receptors come from a woman aged 55-75 years who had recovered from COVID-19.

With respect to this clone: In the same sample, other DNA sequences code for this CDR3. The chain recombines TRBV18 with TRBJ1-1; D not resolved. V lost 3 bases and J 5 bases, leaving 7 bases between the germline ends. Germline CDR1 KGHSH, CDR2 LQKENI. CDR3 length: 12 residues. CDR3 in DNA: TGTGCCAGCTCACCGAGCGGGACTGAAGCTTTCTTT. It is translated as CASSPSGTEAFF.

Comments on this clone: Sequence at one end of the junction differs from germline and may be a read error. The chain employs TRBV10-1 and TRBJ2-5; 11 nucleotides align to TRBD1. Per the germline V gene, CDR1 is WNHNN and CDR2 is SYGVQD (reference sequence). The CDR3 runs to 12 residues. DNA of the CDR3: TGCGCCAGCAGTGAGGAGGGGACAGGGGGTAACTTC. It is translated as CASSEEGTGGNF.

The chain uses TRBV9 and TRBJ2-2; tentatively, D is TRBD1 (6 bases). Trimming took 2 bases from V and 6 from J, leaving 8 bases between them. Germline V gene data show CDR1 as SGDLS and CDR2 as YYNGEE. This CDR3 region has 13 residues. CDR3 protein: CASSVGTSGELFF. CDR3 sequence (DNA): TGTGCCAGCAGCGTCGGGACATCCGGGGAGCTGTTTTTT.

The CDR3 spells CASNLPGWDTEAFF. The DNA of the CDR3 is TGTGCCAGCAATCTACCGGGGTGGGACACTGAAGCTTTCTTT. The rearrangement joins TRBV6-5 to TRBJ1-1; no definite D call. The germline CDR1 and CDR2 sequences are MNHEY and SVGAGI. Trimming shortened V by 7 bases and J by 3 bases, and 15 bases separated the two germline ends. This CDR3 comprises 14 residues.

The J gene is TRBJ1-5, the V gene TRBV19; TRBD1 might be the D (6 bases). Germline loops: CDR1 LNHDA, CDR2 SQIVND (reference sequence). Between the trimmed V and J ends, which lost 5 bases and 0 bases, there was a span of 8 bases. There are 14 residues in the CDR3. CDR3 in amino acids: CASSRQASNQPQHF. The DNA of the CDR3 is TGTGCCAGTAGTCGACAGGCTAGCAATCAGCCCCAGCATTTT.

The chain joins TRBV7-3 to TRBJ1-3; D might be TRBD1 (5 bases). V was cut by 6 bases and J by 7 bases, with 19 bases left in between. The CDR3 length is 15 residues. The germline V gene has CDR1 SGHTA and CDR2 FQGTGA. The CDR3 nucleotides are TGTGCCAGCAGTCTAAGAGGAGGGGTTGGTAACACCATATATTTT. As protein: CASSLRGGVGNTIYF.

The table lists this clone with a count of one. The chain joins TRBV6-5 to TRBJ2-2; TRBD2 is a possible D gene (7 bases). V lost 7 bases and J 3 bases, leaving 15 bases between the germline ends. The CDR3 loop spans 15 amino acids. The germline V gene encodes CDR1 MNHEY and CDR2 SVGAGI. This CDR3 reads CASTARGGYTGELFF. In DNA, the CDR3 is TGTGCCAGCACCGCGAGGGGGGGCTACACCGGGGAGCTGTTTTTT.

The chain's CDR3 is CASSPRTGESHNEQFF. Here the CDR3 DNA reads TGTGCCAGCAGCCCGCGGACAGGGGAGAGCCACAATGAGCAGTTCTTC. This chain uses TRBV3-1 (or the pseudogene TRBV3-2) with TRBJ2-1, with TRBD1 identical over 9 bases. The CDR3 totals 16 residues. CDR1 and CDR2 from the germline V gene are LGHDT and YNNKEL (reference sequence). The ends lost 4 bases at V and 5 bases at J; junction bases unmatched: 9.

This chain uses TRBV2 with TRBJ2-7; a possible D gene is TRBD1 (6 bases). V was shortened by 5 bases and J by 0 bases, with 17 bases between the two germline ends. The CDR3 runs 16 residues. CDR1 and CDR2 (germline): SNHLY, FYNNEI. CDR3 in DNA: TGTGCCAGCAGTCTCTCCGGGACACGACGCTCCTACGAGCAGTACTTC. This gives the protein CASSLSGTRRSYEQYF.

The rearrangement links TRBV5-1 to TRBJ2-7, with a weak D call TRBD2 (5 bases). This CDR3 spans 16 amino acids. CDR1 is SGHRS, CDR2 YFSETQ, per germline. V was cut by 5 bases and J by 5 bases, with 23 bases left in between. The CDR3 protein is CASSVGGQIAFDEQYF. The CDR3 nucleotides read TGCGCCAGCAGTGTGGGCGGGCAGATTGCTTTCGACGAGCAGTACTTC.

The chain has TRBV29-1 and TRBJ1-2; tentatively, D is TRBD1 (5 bases). The V gene lost 7 bases and the J gene lost 1 base, with 16 bases spanning the gap. The CDR3 contains 14 residues. Germline V gene lookup returns CDR1 SQVTM and CDR2 ANQGSEA. The CDR3 region is CSAMGGDRNYGYTF. As DNA, the CDR3 is TGCAGCGCAATGGGAGGGGACCGTAACTATGGCTACACCTTC.

The chain carries TRBV3-1 (or the pseudogene TRBV3-2) and TRBJ1-5; D is perhaps TRBD1 (6 bases). Germline V lookup: CDR1 LGHDT, CDR2 YNNKEL (reference sequence). The CDR3 covers 16 residues. With 7 bases removed from V and 4 bases from J, the gap between germline ends came to 20 bases. This CDR3 reads CASMDSGVGVNQPQHF. The CDR3, as DNA: TGTGCCAGCATGGACAGTGGAGTAGGTGTGAATCAGCCCCAGCATTTT.

The chain joins TRBV5-1 to TRBJ1-6, with a tentative D call TRBD1 (6 bases). V gave up 4 bases and J gave up 4 bases, with 12 bases separating them. Germline lookup yields CDR1 SGHRS and CDR2 YFSETQ. CDR3 size: 15 residues. The DNA of the CDR3 is TGCGCCAGCAGCCAAGGGACATCTTATAATTCACCCCTCCACTTT. Residues: CASSQGTSYNSPLHF.

The chain recombines TRBV7-2 with TRBJ1-1; 7 bases line up with TRBD1. Germline V gene data show CDR1 as SGHTA and CDR2 as FQGNSA. CDR3 size: 15 residues. The junction had 10 bases not matched to a gene; V was cut back by 4 bases and J by 5 bases. The CDR3 spells CASSYGGDRWTEAFF. CDR3 in DNA: TGTGCCAGCAGCTATGGAGGGGACAGATGGACTGAAGCTTTCTTT.

This clone was recorded once. The chain recombines TRBV11-2 with TRBJ1-6; no clear D gene. V lost 5 bases and J 9 bases, leaving 14 bases between the germline ends. The CDR3 is made up of 14 amino acids. CDR1 and CDR2 (germline): SGHAT, FQNNGV. The CDR3 loop is CASSPRARGSPLHF. CDR3 in DNA: TGTGCCAGCAGCCCCCGAGCCCGGGGTTCACCCCTCCACTTT.

CDR3 in amino acids: CASSESTGGYGGYTF. The CDR3 nucleotides are TGTGCCAGCAGTGAATCGACAGGGGGCTACGGCGGCTACACCTTC. The V and J genes are TRBV28 and TRBJ1-2; 10 bases match TRBD1. The CDR3 runs to 15 residues. CDR1 and CDR2 from the germline V gene are MDHEN and SYDVKM. V lost 5 bases, J lost 8 bases, and 11 bases stayed unmatched.

This chain joins TRBV7-3 and TRBJ2-3, with a tentative D call TRBD1 (6 bases). CDR1 is SGHTA and CDR2 is FQGTGA in the germline V gene. Trimming cost V 4 bases and J 7 bases, with 9 bases left between them. The CDR3 is made up of 12 amino acids. This CDR3 is CASSSQGNTQYF. Here the CDR3 DNA reads TGTGCCAGCAGCTCTCAGGGGAATACGCAGTATTTT.

This chain connects TRBV9 to TRBJ2-3, with 8 bases fitting TRBD2. With V trimmed by 3 bases and J by 2 bases, 2 bases remained unmatched. Germline V lookup: CDR1 SGDLS, CDR2 YYNGEE. CDR3 length: 14 residues. The CDR3 protein is CASSEGLVTDTQYF. CDR3 DNA: TGTGCCAGCAGCGAGGGACTAGTCACAGATACGCAGTATTTT.

The rearrangement links TRBV28 to TRBJ1-2; no reliable D call. Deletions cut 6 bases from V and 4 bases from J, with 12 bases between. The CDR3 length is 13 residues. The germline V gene encodes CDR1 MDHEN and CDR2 SYDVKM. CDR3 sequence (DNA): TGTGCCAGCAGCCCGGGGAAAGCCTATGGCTACACCTTC. Translation gives CASSPGKAYGYTF.

This sequence joins TRBV7-6 and TRBJ2-5, with unresolved D. In germline, CDR1 is SGHVS, CDR2 FNYEAQ. CDR3 length: 15 residues. Trimming took off 6 bases at V and 7 bases at J, with 21 bases between the two ends. The CDR3 nucleotides read TGTGCCAGCAGTTCCCAACCGGGTTTTCGTGTGACCCAGTACTTC. It yields the protein CASSSQPGFRVTQYF.

V usage is TRBV11-1 and J usage is TRBJ2-7; 7 nucleotides align to TRBD1. The CDR3 loop spans 15 amino acids. Germline-derived CDR1 and CDR2 are SGHAT and FQDESV (reference sequence). The V segment lost 5 bases and the J segment 3 bases; nucleotides outside the gene matches: 10. CDR3 protein: CASSTDRDTLYEQYF. In nucleotides, the CDR3 is TGTGCCAGCAGCACCGACAGGGACACTCTCTACGAGCAGTACTTC.